The rows below give T cell receptor beta chains drawn from one sample of a study of blood T cell repertoires in COVID-19. Sequencing used immunoSEQ multiplex PCR; TCRdb keeps in-frame clones, though not all of them. The sample shows roughly 160,000 clones, roughly 84% of them seen only once. Sequencing used peripheral blood. The receptor set was obtained from a woman in her sixties with acute or convalescent COVID-19. The CDR3 runs from the conserved cysteine through the conserved F or W. A D gene is named only where the DNA matches it firmly. Clone size is stated in some rows and not others, as once, few, many or a class when expanded.

J	V	D	size	CDR3	DNA
TRBJ2-7	TRBV7-2	TRBD2	-	CASRARSSGLYEQYF	TGTGCCAGCAGGGCCCGGTCTAGCGGGCTATACGAGCAGTACTTC
TRBJ2-1	TRBV5-1	TRBD2	-	CASSPRTRSYNEQFF	TGCGCCAGCAGTCCCCGGACTAGGAGCTACAATGAGCAGTTCTTC
TRBJ1-5	TRBV28	-	once	CASSFGQPQHF	TGTGCCAGCAGTTTCGGTCAGCCCCAGCATTTT
TRBJ2-7	TRBV7-2	TRBD2	-	CASSLWRSGGYEQYF	TGTGCCAGCAGCTTATGGAGGAGCGGGGGTTACGAGCAGTACTTC
TRBJ1-1	TRBV4-3	-	-	CASSQGPVGGTEAFF	TGCGCCAGCAGCCAAGGACCGGTAGGGGGCACTGAAGCTTTCTTT
TRBJ1-1	TRBV6-5	TRBD1	-	CASRADRSEAFF	TGTGCCAGCAGAGCGGACAGGAGTGAAGCTTTCTTT
TRBJ1-6	TRBV27	TRBD1	few	CASSPRTGGDSPLHF	TGTGCCAGCAGCCCACGGACAGGAGGGGACTCACCCCTCCACTTT
TRBJ1-2	TRBV7-9	-	-	CASSLNQGLGGYTF	TGTGCCAGCAGCTTAAATCAGGGATTAGGTGGCTACACCTTC
TRBJ1-3	TRBV7-9	-	-	CASSLAGDGNTIYF	TGTGCCAGCAGCTTAGCAGGGGATGGAAACACCATATATTTT
TRBJ2-7	TRBV18	-	-	CASSPTQEYEQYF	TGTGCCAGCTCACCGACACAGGAGTACGAGCAGTACTTC
TRBJ2-1	TRBV7-8	-	once	CASSLALGSREQFF	TGTGCCAGCAGCTTAGCGCTAGGTTCTCGTGAGCAGTTCTTC
TRBJ2-3	TRBV2	-	-	CASTGLLSPTDTQYF	TGTGCCAGCACTGGACTTCTTAGCCCGACAGATACGCAGTATTTT
TRBJ2-7	TRBV6-2/TRBV6-3	-	-	CASSYNLQGQTPYEQYF	TGTGCCAGCAGTTACAATCTGCAGGGGCAGACACCCTACGAGCAGTACTTC
TRBJ2-5	TRBV4-3	-	-	CASSNPGQRRRETQYF	TGCGCCAGCAGCAACCCTGGACAGCGCCGTAGAGAGACCCAGTACTTC
TRBJ1-4	TRBV5-1	TRBD1	-	CASSWGPTGGGEKLFF	TGCGCCAGCAGCTGGGGACCGACAGGGGGAGGTGAAAAACTGTTTTTT
TRBJ1-2	TRBV28	-	-	CASWVGLKGYTF	TGTGCCAGCTGGGTGGGGCTGAAAGGCTACACCTTC
TRBJ1-5	TRBV19	TRBD1	-	CASSIRDRKNQPQHF	TGTGCCAGTAGTATTAGGGACAGAAAAAATCAGCCCCAGCATTTT
TRBJ1-1	TRBV19	TRBD1	few	CASSINRGNTEAFF	TGTGCCAGTAGTATAAACAGGGGGAACACTGAAGCTTTCTTT
TRBJ1-1	TRBV7-2	-	-	CASSFRILGGGNTEAFF	TGTGCCAGCAGCTTTAGGATCTTAGGGGGTGGTAACACTGAAGCTTTCTTT
TRBJ2-7	TRBV9	-	-	CASSPRDWDYEQYF	TGTGCCAGCAGCCCCCGGGACTGGGACTACGAGCAGTACTTC
TRBJ1-1	TRBV25-1	TRBD1	-	CASSPQGAAFF	TGTGCCAGCAGTCCTCAGGGGGCGGCTTTCTTT
TRBJ1-4	TRBV19	TRBD1	once	CASSSTGAGGEKLFF	TGTGCCAGTAGTTCGACAGGGGCCGGGGGTGAAAAACTGTTTTTT
TRBJ2-2	TRBV27	-	few	CASRPVVRNTGELFF	TGTGCCAGCAGACCCGTCGTCAGGAACACCGGGGAGCTGTTTTTT
TRBJ2-7	TRBV7-2	-	-	CASNPLGPPYEQYF	TGTGCCAGCAACCCTCTCGGTCCTCCCTACGAGCAGTACTTC
TRBJ2-7	TRBV7-9	-	-	CASSLATGQSSYEQYF	TGTGCCAGCAGCTTAGCCACAGGACAGAGCTCCTACGAGCAGTACTTC
TRBJ2-5	TRBV9	-	-	CASSVGYPGVGGETQYF	TGTGCCAGCAGCGTAGGGTACCCAGGGGTGGGTGGAGAGACCCAGTACTTC
TRBJ1-2	TRBV30	-	-	CAWRAPTGVSYGYTF	TGTGCCTGGAGGGCCCCTACCGGGGTCTCCTATGGCTACACCTTC
TRBJ1-1	TRBV6-1	-	-	CASNQGGRLTEAFF	TGTGCCAGCAACCAGGGTGGTCGGTTGACTGAAGCTTTCTTT
TRBJ2-7	TRBV6-5	TRBD2	-	CASSSGLAGRYEQYF	TGTGCCAGCAGTTCTGGACTAGCGGGGAGATACGAGCAGTACTTC
TRBJ1-2	TRBV27	-	once	CASSYLPTGLGGYTF	TGTGCCAGCAGTTACCTCCCGACAGGTCTCGGTGGCTACACCTTC
TRBJ1-3	TRBV5-5	TRBD1	-	CASSLIPDRGSGNTIYF	TGTGCCAGCAGCTTGATCCCCGACAGGGGTTCTGGAAACACCATATATTTT
TRBJ2-7	TRBV6-2/TRBV6-3	TRBD1	-	CASSYTWDSSYEQYF	TGTGCCAGCAGTTACACCTGGGACAGCTCCTACGAGCAGTACTTC
TRBJ2-2	TRBV21-1	-	-	CASSTGTSGFKHTGELFF	TGTGCCAGCAGCACCGGGACTAGCGGATTTAAACACACCGGGGAGCTGTTTTTT
TRBJ1-1	TRBV9	TRBD1	once	CASSAGQGDTEAFF	TGTGCCAGCAGCGCGGGACAGGGGGATACTGAAGCTTTCTTT
TRBJ1-6	TRBV25-1	TRBD1	once	CASSESGQGLRNSPLHF	TGTGCCAGCAGTGAATCCGGACAGGGTCTTAGGAATTCACCCCTCCACTTT
TRBJ2-3	TRBV27	TRBD1	-	CASSLETGGRDTQYF	TGTGCCAGCAGTTTAGAGACAGGGGGAAGAGATACGCAGTATTTT
TRBJ2-2	TRBV2	-	-	CASRKDDIFTGELFF	TGTGCCAGCAGGAAAGATGACATTTTCACCGGGGAGCTGTTTTTT
TRBJ2-7	TRBV5-8	TRBD1	-	CASSLGQDYEQYF	TGTGCCAGCAGCCTCGGACAGGACTACGAGCAGTACTTC
TRBJ1-1	TRBV4-3	-	-	CASSQGLTGVGEAFF	TGCGCCAGCAGCCAAGGGCTGACGGGGGTTGGTGAAGCTTTCTTT
TRBJ2-5	TRBV27	TRBD2	-	CASRPPGLAALYQETQYF	TGTGCCAGCAGACCCCCGGGACTAGCGGCCCTGTACCAAGAGACCCAGTACTTC
TRBJ2-4	TRBV18	TRBD1	-	CASSPPGQGVSNIQYF	TGTGCCAGCTCACCGCCGGGACAGGGGGTTTCGAACATTCAGTACTTC